The rows below give T cell receptor beta chains drawn from one sample of a study of cytomegalovirus exposure and HLA in healthy donors. Some clones are missing from TCRdb's copy, which holds only in-frame ones; the method was immunoSEQ multiplex PCR. The table shows 150,000 to 200,000 clones, with about four fifths occurring only once. Sequencing was done on a sample of PBMCs. The receptors here all came from a man aged 18 to 35 in good health and CMV-seronegative. The CDR3 runs from the conserved cysteine through the conserved F or W. A D gene is named only where the DNA matches it firmly. Size is stated for part of the rows, as once, few or many counts, or as a class when the clone is expanded.

>TRBV4-3|NA|TRBD2|TRBJ2-1
CASSSFGLGPNEQFF
TGCGCCAGCAGTAGCTTTGGACTAGGCCCCAATGAGCAGTTCTTC
>TRBV7-2|few|NA|TRBJ2-2
CASSLFPSSGELFF
TGTGCCAGCAGCTTATTCCCCTCGAGCGGGGAGCTGTTTTTT
>TRBV5-6|NA|TRBD1|TRBJ1-2
CASSLPGQPATNYGYTF
TGTGCCAGCAGCCTTCCGGGACAGCCTGCTACTAACTATGGCTACACCTTC
>TRBV7-9|NA|NA|TRBJ1-1
CASRRGRAIEAFF
TGTGCCAGCAGAAGGGGCAGGGCCATAGAAGCTTTCTTT
>TRBV5-6|NA|TRBD2|TRBJ2-7
CASSLYLGRDYEQYF
TGTGCCAGCAGCTTGTACCTGGGGAGGGACTACGAGCAGTACTTC
>TRBV28|NA|NA|TRBJ1-1
CASSRADSSGTEAFF
TGTGCCAGCAGCCGGGCGGACAGTTCTGGCACTGAAGCTTTCTTT
>TRBV6-6|NA|NA|TRBJ1-6
CASSYAGRDNSPLHF
TGTGCCAGCAGTTACGCGGGACGGGATAATTCACCCCTCCACTTT
>TRBV7-9|NA|TRBD2|TRBJ2-1
CASSSRWSGSSYNEQFF
TGTGCCAGCAGCTCCAGATGGAGCGGGAGCTCCTACAATGAGCAGTTCTTC
>TRBV5-1|NA|NA|TRBJ1-6
CASSLEGTRSPLHF
TGCGCCAGCAGCTTGGAGGGGACTCGGTCACCCCTCCACTTT
>TRBV9|NA|NA|TRBJ2-6
CASSVNTGGARSSGANVLTF
TGTGCCAGCAGCGTGAATACCGGTGGGGCCCGCAGCTCTGGGGCCAACGTCCTGACTTTC
>TRBV7-2|NA|TRBD1|TRBJ1-2
CASSSDADRVLHGYTF
TGTGCCAGCAGCTCAGACGCGGACAGGGTTTTGCATGGCTACACCTTC
>TRBV6-6|NA|TRBD2|TRBJ2-2
CASSYGTSGGIGELFF
TGTGCCAGCAGTTACGGGACTAGCGGGGGGATCGGGGAGCTGTTTTTT
>TRBV28|NA|TRBD1|TRBJ1-2
CASSMTGRLNGYTF
TGTGCCAGCAGTATGACAGGGCGTTTAAATGGCTACACCTTC
>TRBV15|NA|TRBD2|TRBJ2-1
CATSRGGISGRLTSYNEQFF
TGTGCCACCAGCAGAGGGGGGATTAGCGGGAGGCTTACGTCCTACAATGAGCAGTTCTTC
>TRBV5-6|NA|NA|TRBJ2-7
CASSLGGDSWGQYF
TGTGCCAGCAGCTTGGGTGGGGACTCCTGGGGGCAGTACTTC
>TRBV2|NA|NA|TRBJ2-3
CASSEVLDTQYF
TGTGCCAGCAGTGAAGTTCTGGATACGCAGTATTTT
>TRBV27|NA|TRBD2|TRBJ2-7
CASSLGPGGLAGVTHEQYF
TGTGCCAGCAGTTTAGGCCCCGGAGGACTAGCGGGAGTAACCCACGAGCAGTACTTC
>TRBV11-2|NA|NA|TRBJ1-2
CASSPDRDYGYTF
TGTGCCAGCAGCCCAGACAGAGACTATGGCTACACCTTC
>TRBV7-9|NA|TRBD1|TRBJ1-3
CACYRDSSGNTIYF
TGTGCCTGCTACCGGGACAGCTCTGGAAACACCATATATTTT
>TRBV7-8|NA|NA|TRBJ1-2
CASSLEVAGREYGYTF
TGTGCCAGCAGCTTAGAAGTTGCGGGGCGGGAGTATGGCTACACCTTC
>TRBV19|NA|NA|TRBJ2-3
CASSIASTDTQYF
TGTGCCAGTAGTATAGCGTCGACAGATACGCAGTATTTT
>TRBV28|NA|NA|TRBJ2-3
CASSLQGPDTQYF
TGTGCCAGCAGTTTACAGGGGCCAGATACGCAGTATTTT
>TRBV6-1|once|TRBD1|TRBJ2-7
CASSGTQGYEQYF
TGTGCCAGCAGTGGGACACAGGGGTATGAGCAGTACTTC
>TRBV7-6|NA|TRBD1|TRBJ2-7
CASSPVEQGVYEQYF
TGTGCCAGCAGCCCCGTGGAACAGGGGGTCTACGAGCAGTACTTC
>TRBV4-1|NA|NA|TRBJ1-4
CASSRTRADEKLFF
TGCGCCAGCAGCCGCACGCGGGCTGATGAAAAACTGTTTTTT
>TRBV15|NA|NA|TRBJ2-3
CATSQGQGHTQYF
TGTGCCACCAGTCAAGGCCAGGGGCATACGCAGTATTTT
>TRBV21-1|NA|NA|TRBJ1-1
CASSGRGNTEAFF
TGTGCCAGCAGCGGAAGGGGGAACACTGAAGCTTTCTTT
>TRBV6-6|NA|NA|TRBJ2-3
CALRGSTDTQYF
TGTGCCCTCAGGGGTAGCACAGATACGCAGTATTTT
>TRBV14|once|TRBD1|TRBJ2-5
CASRRTGEETQYF
TGTGCCAGCAGACGGACAGGGGAGGAGACCCAGTACTTC
>TRBV9|NA|TRBD1|TRBJ2-7
CASSVGDRTIDEQYF
TGTGCCAGCAGCGTAGGGGACAGGACCATCGACGAGCAGTACTTC
>TRBV6-1|NA|TRBD1|TRBJ2-5
CASSAGDRGETQYF
TGTGCCAGCAGTGCAGGGGACAGGGGGGAGACCCAGTACTTC
>TRBV11-2|few|TRBD1|TRBJ1-2
CASIGGTGNYGYTF
TGTGCCAGCATCGGCGGGACAGGTAACTATGGCTACACCTTC
>TRBV5-1|NA|TRBD1|TRBJ2-5
CASSWGQGVWETQYF
TGCGCCAGCAGCTGGGGACAGGGGGTATGGGAGACCCAGTACTTC
>TRBV27|NA|TRBD1|TRBJ2-4
CASSFGTGVNIQYF
TGTGCCAGCAGTTTCGGGACAGGGGTGAACATTCAGTACTTC
>TRBV28|NA|TRBD1|TRBJ2-7
CASSSGQNYEQYF
TGTGCCAGCAGTTCGGGACAGAACTACGAGCAGTACTTC
>TRBV6-5|medium-sized|TRBD1|TRBJ2-7
CASGTGGVTRYEQYF
TGTGCCAGCGGCACAGGGGGCGTAACACGGTACGAGCAGTACTTC
>TRBV27|NA|NA|TRBJ1-5
CASRTTVYSNQPQHF
TGTGCCAGCAGGACCACAGTTTATAGCAATCAGCCCCAGCATTTT
>TRBV5-1|NA|TRBD2|TRBJ2-2
CASGEAGGLNTGELFF
TGCGCCAGCGGCGAAGCGGGAGGGTTGAACACCGGGGAGCTGTTTTTT
>TRBV6-5|NA|TRBD1|TRBJ1-2
CASRLTGSGGYTF
TGTGCCAGCAGACTGACAGGGTCCGGTGGCTACACCTTC
>TRBV9|NA|TRBD1|TRBJ2-3
CASSSTPGGGTDTQYF
TGTGCCAGCAGCTCAACGCCAGGGGGAGGCACAGATACGCAGTATTTT
>TRBV2|NA|NA|TRBJ1-1
CASGAVSGDTEAFF
TGTGCCAGCGGAGCGGTGTCGGGAGACACTGAAGCTTTCTTT
>TRBV27|NA|NA|TRBJ1-3
CASSSGSGAFGNTIYF
TGTGCCAGCAGTTCGGGGTCAGGGGCATTTGGAAACACCATATATTTT
>TRBV6-5|NA|TRBD1|TRBJ2-7
CASSYGTGGYSYEQYF
TGTGCCAGCAGTTACGGGACAGGGGGTTACTCCTACGAGCAGTACTTC
>TRBV27|NA|TRBD1|TRBJ1-5
CASRGGQGLYQPQHF
TGTGCCAGCAGGGGGGGACAGGGGCTGTATCAGCCCCAGCATTTT
>TRBV2|NA|TRBD2|TRBJ2-1
CARQGLAGGNEQFF
TGTGCCAGACAAGGTCTAGCGGGAGGCAATGAGCAGTTCTTC
>TRBV7-3|NA|NA|TRBJ2-5
CASSQGGGPETQYF
TGTGCCAGCAGCCAAGGAGGTGGCCCGGAGACCCAGTACTTC
>TRBV27|NA|TRBD2|TRBJ2-3
CASSLPGGGDTQYF
TGTGCCAGCAGTTTGCCGGGGGGGGGAGATACGCAGTATTTT
>TRBV4-3|once|NA|TRBJ2-7
CASSQDWARDEQYF
TGCGCCAGCAGCCAAGATTGGGCCAGGGACGAGCAGTACTTC
>TRBV29-1|NA|TRBD1|TRBJ2-1
CSVEGTANEQFF
TGCAGCGTTGAGGGGACAGCGAATGAGCAGTTCTTC
>TRBV5-6|once|TRBD1|TRBJ2-7
CASSAGGSYEQYF
TGTGCCAGCAGCGCAGGGGGTTCCTACGAGCAGTACTTC
>TRBV7-2|NA|NA|TRBJ1-1
CASSLGGLMNTEAFF
TGTGCCAGCAGCTTAGGGGGACTTATGAACACTGAAGCTTTCTTT